A single T cell receptor beta chain is shown here with its context. Its antigen is not identified. This sample stems from a study of graft-versus-host responses after intestinal transplantation. The overall study: All recipients were given anti-thymocyte globulin induction, and tacrolimus and steroids were then administered for three to four years. Study-level results: Recipient marrow held GvH clones, some first seen in ileum or blood. Allografts carried high graft-versus-host to host-versus-graft clonal ratios in patients having graft-donor T cell macrochimerism. Declining HvG levels early post-transplant were linked to peak circulating GvH clone levels.

V was pared by 1 base and J by 7 bases, with 8 bases between. This CDR3 is 13 amino acids long. Per the germline V gene, CDR1 is SGHTA and CDR2 is FQGNSA. Only in-frame clones appear in the TCRdb table, and some are missing; sequencing was by immunoSEQ multiplex PCR. The sample holds tens of thousands of clones, approximately 88% seen once. This receptor was obtained from a human donor who was the organ donor for an intestinal transplant. Source: unstimulated CD4+ T cells sorted from spleen or lymph node cells, taken before transplant. The rearrangement joins TRBV7-2 to TRBJ1-5; maybe TRBD1 (6 bases). CDR3 nucleotides: TGTGCCAGCAGCTTAGGGGGGCGGCAGCCCCAGCATTTT. Its translation: CASSLGGRQPQHF.